A single sample is the source of the 9 T cell receptor beta chains below, sequenced in a study of CD8+ T cells in alopecia areata. Treatment given: oral pan-JAK inhibitor, 5-10 mg twice daily. Extracted from the samples, RNA was reverse transcribed into cDNA to serve as the sequencing template. The table came from immunoSEQ multiplex PCR; TCRdb's copy has only in-frame clones and leaves some out. The sample yields 200,000 to 250,000 clones, around two fifths seen once. Sequenced material: CD4+ T cells sorted from blood, taken at approximately week 34, from a patient treated with tofacitinib. These receptors came from a human donor with alopecia areata.

This clone occurred many times. This rearrangement joins TRBV10-3 to TRBJ2-2, with D perhaps TRBD2 (7 bases). CDR1 and CDR2 (germline): ENHRY, SYGVKD. The length of the CDR3 is 15 residues. Trimming removed 6 bases at V and 4 bases at J, with 15 bases between. CDR3 protein: CAIRAAGALTGELFF. For the CDR3, the DNA is TGTGCCATCAGGGCTGCGGGGGCCCTCACCGGGGAGCTGTTTTTT.

With respect to this clone: Within the sample, other DNA sequences also encode this same CDR3. The chain uses TRBV2 and TRBJ1-5; 7 bases line up with TRBD1. The CDR3 covers 13 residues. The V and J ends lost 8 bases and 4 bases, in that order; junction bases with no gene match: 5. Germline V gene lookup returns CDR1 SNHLY and CDR2 FYNNEI. CDR3 sequence: CASGTESNQPQHF. In DNA form, the CDR3 reads TGTGCCAGCGGGACAGAAAGTAATCAGCCCCAGCATTTT.

The gene calls are TRBV7-9 and TRBJ1-2, with 7 bases aligning to TRBD1. CDR3 length: 15 residues. Trimming took 5 bases from V and 3 from J; bases not matched to a gene: 9. Germline V gives CDR1 SEHNR, CDR2 FQNEAQ (reference sequence). CDR3: CASSTTQGRYYGYTF. CDR3 coding DNA: TGTGCCAGCAGCACCACACAGGGGCGTTACTATGGCTACACCTTC.

This clone was picked up a small number of times. V gene TRBV5-1 combines with J gene TRBJ2-1, with D tentatively TRBD2 (6 bases). With 5 bases removed from V and 12 bases from J, the gap between germline ends came to 15 bases. This CDR3 is 12 amino acids long. The V gene's germline CDR1 is SGHRS and CDR2 YFSETQ. The CDR3 DNA is TGCGCCAGCAGGCGGGGCCAGCACCCGCAGTTCTTC. Translation gives CASRRGQHPQFF.

The chain uses TRBV30 and TRBJ1-2; D is uncertain. This CDR3 is 11 amino acids long. Germline CDR1 is GTSNPN and CDR2 is SVGIG (reference sequence). CDR3 in amino acids: CLVRKDYGYTF. In nucleotides, the CDR3 is TGTCTTGTCAGGAAGGACTATGGCTACACCTTC.

The chain recombines TRBV29-1 with TRBJ1-1; 7 nucleotides line up with TRBD1. Looked up from germline, CDR1 is SQVTM and CDR2 is ANQGSEA. V trimming: 1 base; J trimming: 7 bases; junction bases outside the gene matches: 3. The CDR3 has 12 residues. This chain's CDR3 is CSVEGGTVEAFF. The CDR3 nucleotides are TGCAGCGTTGAAGGTGGGACAGTTGAAGCTTTCTTT. Full variable domain (missing parts from reference TRBV29-1 and TRBJ1-1): SAVISQKPSRDICQRGTSLTIQCQVDSQVTMMFWYRQQPGQSLTLIATANQGSEATYESGFVIDKFPISRPNLTFSTLTVSNMSPEDSSIYLCSVEGGTVEAFFGQGTRLTVV.

The genes are TRBV6-6 and TRBJ2-2; 7 bases agree with TRBD1. Losses at the gene ends were 2 bases for V and 4 bases for J; bases not matched to a gene: 4. From germline, CDR1 is MNHNY and CDR2 SVGAGI (reference sequence). The CDR3 totals 15 residues. CDR3 in amino acids: CASSYGPGGTGELFF. Written as DNA, the CDR3 is TGTGCCAGCAGTTACGGTCCAGGGGGCACCGGGGAGCTGTTTTTT.

The sample holds a few counts of this clone. The V gene is TRBV6-1, the J gene TRBJ1-5, with D unclear. The CDR3 has 15 amino acids. The germline gives CDR1 MNHNS, CDR2 SASEGT. V shed 1 base and J shed 6 bases, with 13 bases lying between them. This CDR3 is CASSEGSTSSQPQHF. CDR3 in DNA: TGTGCCAGCAGTGAAGGAAGCACATCAAGTCAGCCCCAGCATTTT.

The table lists this clone with a few counts. This chain connects TRBV27 to TRBJ1-6; TRBD1 might be the D (5 bases). Between the trimmed V and J ends, which lost 5 bases and 0 bases, there was a span of 14 bases. This CDR3 has 17 amino acids. Germline V CDR1 and CDR2: MNHEY, SMNVEV (reference sequence). The CDR3 DNA reads as TGTGCCAGCAGTAAACTCGGGGGGAGCTCCTATAATTCACCCCTCCACTTT. The encoded protein is CASSKLGGSSYNSPLHF.